This section outlines one T cell receptor (beta chain) sequence together with its context. Its binding antigen is unknown. The sample holds no much larger clone one base away, and base qualities are not on file. Receptor amplification or capture employed the immunoSEQ multiplex PCR assay. TCRdb mirrors the immuneACCESS table, restricted to in-frame sequences. Some clones are absent from its copies; in checked studies, under half trace to an unresolved V gene, and the reason for the others is unknown. The sample yields about 88,000 clones; 80% to 90% were counted once. The ten most abundant clones make up under 2% of the sample. This sample stems from a study of T cells after somatic rescue of genetic block (dated by TCRdb to about 2020). Concerning the study at large: What the study looked at was long-term robustness, specifically in a T-cell system that came about through somatic rescue of a genetic block in T-cell development.

The V and J ends are trimmed by 4 bases and 11 bases, leaving 12 bases between them. The germline V gene provides CDR1 SNHLY and CDR2 FYNNEI. The CDR3, from cysteine to phenylalanine, totals 12 residues. Just CDR3 DNA is preserved here, 36 bases in frame from base 1. The chain is assembled from TRBV2 and TRBJ2-1; the D gene is possibly TRBD1 or TRBD2, with 5 bases matching each. The receptor was isolated from a woman aged 18-29 years. The specimen was peripheral blood mononuclear cells (PBMCs). The nucleotide sequence is TGTGCCAGCAGTGGGGGCGGGCTACAGCAGTTCTTC. Its protein is CASSGGGLQQFF.